The 27 T cell receptor beta chains in this list originate from one sample, sequenced in a study of shared clonotypes between healthy human individuals. The assay was immunoSEQ multiplex PCR, and TCRdb's table has in-frame clones only and misses some. The sample records over a million clones, about 84% being singletons. The source material was memory CD4+ T cells from PBMCs. Noted subset: CD45RA-negative fraction. The receptors shown here come from a man aged 18-30 years in good health. Some clones in this sample may be carry-over from other donors' samples.

This clone was counted a single time. J is TRBJ2-1 and V is TRBV15; D is uncertain. The germline gives CDR1 LNHNV, CDR2 YYDKDF (reference sequence). This CDR3 has 14 amino acids. Trimming stripped 1 base from V and 6 bases from J, with 10 bases between. CDR3 DNA sequence: TGTGCCACCAGCAGAGTTCGGCCTAGCAATGAGCAGTTCTTC. Its translation: CATSRVRPSNEQFF.

This chain connects TRBV5-4 to TRBJ2-7, with 10 bases lining up with TRBD1. This CDR3 is built from 15 residues. Germline values: CDR1 SGHNT, CDR2 YYREEE (reference sequence). Unmatched junction bases numbered 7, after V lost 4 bases and J lost 3 bases. CDR3 in DNA: TGTGCCAGCAGCGTTGACAGGGGGCCTTTCTACGAGCAGTACTTC. Residues: CASSVDRGPFYEQYF.

The chain has TRBV7-9 and TRBJ1-2; D unclear. Trimming removed 2 bases from V and 12 bases from J, with 13 bases in between. CDR1 is SEHNR, CDR2 FQNEAQ, per germline (reference sequence). The length of the CDR3 is 12 residues. This CDR3 reads CASSLIGRGNTF. The CDR3 nucleotides are TGTGCCAGCAGCTTAATCGGGCGTGGTAACACCTTC. The entire variable domain, with the rest obtained from reference TRBV7-9 and TRBJ1-2, is as follows: DTGVSQNPRHKITKRGQNVTFRCDPISEHNRLYWYRQTLGQGPEFLTYFQNEAQLEKSRLLSDRFSAERPKGSFSTLEIQRTEQGDSAMYLCASSLIGRGNTFGSGTRLTVV.

This clone was detected only once. This chain uses TRBV5-1 with TRBJ1-2; D perhaps matches TRBD1 (6 bases). V lost 3 bases, J lost 5 bases, and 17 bases lay in between. CDR3 size: 15 residues. From germline, CDR1 is SGHRS and CDR2 YFSETQ. The CDR3 nucleotides read TGCGCCAGCAGCTCGGGGGCGGGGGCGCAATATGGCTACACCTTC. Amino acid sequence: CASSSGAGAQYGYTF.

The gene calls are TRBV6-5 and TRBJ2-7, with a possible D match to TRBD2 (6 bases). CDR1 is MNHEY, CDR2 SVGAGI, per germline. Trimming left V 5 bases short and J 6 bases short, with 14 bases between. The length of the CDR3 is 13 residues. The CDR3 DNA follows: TGTGCCAGCAGTACCCGACCGGAGGGCGAGCAGTACTTC. As protein: CASSTRPEGEQYF.

A few counts support this clone. This chain links TRBV30 with TRBJ1-1, with 8 bases that match TRBD1. Trimming removed 5 bases from V and 6 bases from J; junction bases left unmatched: 17. CDR1 is GTSNPN and CDR2 is SVGIG in the germline V gene (reference sequence). The CDR3 length is 16 residues. The CDR3 here is CAWALGQAYGVPEAFF. In nucleotides, the CDR3 is TGTGCCTGGGCCCTGGGACAGGCCTACGGGGTTCCTGAAGCTTTCTTT.

The chain combines TRBV29-1 with TRBJ1-1; D ambiguous. Germline loops: CDR1 SQVTM, CDR2 ANQGSEA. CDR3 length: 12 amino acids. Trimming pared 4 bases from V and 6 bases from J, leaving 12 bases between. The CDR3 region has the DNA TGCAGCGTTGGGGAGCCGTGGGCTGAAGCTTTCTTT. Protein sequence: CSVGEPWAEAFF. The complete variable domain, with remaining parts taken from reference TRBV29-1 and TRBJ1-1, reads SAVISQKPSRDICQRGTSLTIQCQVDSQVTMMFWYRQQPGQSLTLIATANQGSEATYESGFVIDKFPISRPNLTFSTLTVSNMSPEDSSIYLCSVGEPWAEAFFGQGTRLTVV.

The chain combines TRBV9 with TRBJ2-1, with D possibly being TRBD1 (5 bases). Germline values: CDR1 SGDLS, CDR2 YYNGEE. V gave up 7 bases and J gave up 2 bases, with 13 bases separating them. This CDR3 has 14 amino acids. The CDR3 sequence: CASGSRGTYNEQFF. CDR3 coding DNA: TGTGCCAGCGGGTCTAGGGGCACCTACAATGAGCAGTTCTTC.

This sequence joins TRBV7-9 and TRBJ1-2, with D possibly TRBD1 on 5 matching bases. Germline CDR1 SEHNR, CDR2 FQNEAQ (reference sequence). Trimming cost V 1 base and J 4 bases, with 16 bases left between them. The CDR3 covers 16 residues. The CDR3 DNA sequence: TGTGCCAGCAGCTTAGGAGGACACCCCGCCACCTATGGCTACACCTTC. As protein: CASSLGGHPATYGYTF.

The chain uses TRBV19 and TRBJ2-3; D is possibly TRBD1 (5 bases). CDR1 and CDR2 from the germline V gene are LNHDA and SQIVND (reference sequence). Trimming took 6 bases from V and 1 from J, leaving 11 bases between them. This CDR3 comprises 14 residues. CDR3 amino acids: CASRFRVRTDTQYF. CDR3 DNA sequence: TGTGCCAGTAGGTTCAGGGTCCGCACAGATACGCAGTATTTT.

A remark on this clone: Lacking the conserved final phenylalanine or tryptophan, this CDR3 likely reflects a read error. The J gene is TRBJ2-7, the V gene TRBV6-5; D may be TRBD1 (5 bases). V was trimmed by 6 bases and J by 0 bases, leaving 15 bases between them. From germline, CDR1 is MNHEY and CDR2 SVGAGI. This CDR3 is built from 15 residues. The CDR3 sequence is CASRPGVDSSYEQYL. The CDR3 bases are TGTGCCAGCAGACCTGGGGTTGACAGCTCCTACGAGCAGTACCTC.

V is TRBV28 and J is TRBJ2-3, with D perhaps given as TRBD1 or TRBD2 (6 bases each). Trimming left V 7 bases short and J 2 bases short, with 19 bases between. The CDR3 loop spans 16 amino acids. Germline CDR1 reads MDHEN; CDR2 reads SYDVKM. CDR3 nucleotide sequence: TGTGCCAGCATTCTTGGAGGATCGGGGGCCACAGATACGCAGTATTTT. Encoded protein: CASILGGSGATDTQYF.

This chain joins TRBV5-1 and TRBJ2-3, with 9 bases aligning to TRBD1. The germline V gene encodes CDR1 SGHRS and CDR2 YFSETQ. V lost 4 bases, J lost 2 bases, and 14 bases stayed unmatched. The CDR3 is made up of 18 amino acids. The CDR3 reads CASSQDGQGRGYTDTQYF. The CDR3 DNA follows: TGCGCCAGCAGCCAGGACGGACAGGGGAGGGGGTACACAGATACGCAGTATTTT.

V and J are TRBV10-3 and TRBJ2-5; the D is unclear. V was clipped by 1 base and J by 5 bases, with 11 bases between them. The CDR3 covers 14 residues. Germline lookup yields CDR1 ENHRY and CDR2 SYGVKD. The CDR3 reads CAISEFQERETQYF. The CDR3 DNA follows: TGTGCCATCAGTGAGTTTCAGGAAAGGGAGACCCAGTACTTC.

This chain links TRBV10-3 with TRBJ2-7, with D possibly matching TRBD1 (6 bases). V dropped 3 bases and J dropped 4 bases, with 16 bases sitting between them. Germline lookup yields CDR1 ENHRY and CDR2 SYGVKD. The CDR3 runs 15 residues. The CDR3 DNA sequence: TGTGCCATCAGTGACCAGGGGAAAAGTTTTTACGAGCAGTACTTC. It encodes CAISDQGKSFYEQYF.

The rearrangement joins TRBV19 to TRBJ1-5; D is uncertain. This CDR3 has 15 amino acids. The V and J ends lost 4 bases and 2 bases respectively, with 12 bases between them. CDR1 is LNHDA, CDR2 SQIVND, per germline (reference sequence). Here the CDR3 reads CASSTLGSRNQPQHF. As DNA, the CDR3 is TGTGCCAGTAGTACTCTAGGGAGTCGCAATCAGCCCCAGCATTTT.

Notes on this clone: The same CDR3 can be traced to other DNA sequences in this sample. The chain combines TRBV11-2 with TRBJ2-1; TRBD2 matches at 9 bases. The CDR3 totals 15 residues. V was pared by 1 base and J by 9 bases, with 7 bases of the junction left unmatched. Germline V CDR1 and CDR2: SGHAT, FQNNGV. The CDR3: CASSLVAGGPGEQFF. The DNA of the CDR3 is TGTGCCAGCAGCTTAGTTGCGGGAGGGCCGGGTGAGCAGTTCTTC.

In its sample, this clone was seen a few times. The chain couples TRBV7-8 to TRBJ2-3; TRBD1 matches at 10 bases. Trimming took 2 bases from V and 4 from J; bases not matched to a gene: 9. Germline CDR1 is SGHVS and CDR2 is FQNEAQ. The CDR3 contains 17 residues. The CDR3 DNA is TGTGCCAGCAGCTTATCGAAGGACAGGGGGTATGCAGATACGCAGTATTTT. Its translation: CASSLSKDRGYADTQYF.

This clone has only one observation. The chain recombines TRBV18 with TRBJ2-6; weak D call: TRBD1 (5 bases). CDR3 length: 15 residues. Trimming shortened V by 5 bases and J by 1 base, and 9 bases separated the two germline ends. CDR1 is KGHSH and CDR2 is LQKENI in the germline V gene. The chain's CDR3 is CASSSGISGANVLTF. The CDR3 coding sequence is TGTGCCAGCTCATCAGGGATTTCTGGGGCCAACGTCCTGACTTTC.

The chain recombines TRBV5-1 with TRBJ1-4, with TRBD1 identical over 9 bases. CDR1 is SGHRS and CDR2 is YFSETQ in the germline V gene. This CDR3 is 17 amino acids long. With 1 base clipped from V and 0 bases from J, the junction kept 4 bases outside the gene matches. CDR3 sequence (DNA): TGCGCCAGCAGCTTGTGGGGACAGGGAGCAACTAATGAAAAACTGTTTTTT. It encodes CASSLWGQGATNEKLFF.

The chain links TRBV7-8 to TRBJ2-5, with 10 positions matching TRBD1. The DNA end is a closer match to TRBJ2-7, so the J assignment may be wrong. Germline V gene lookup returns CDR1 SGHVS and CDR2 FQNEAQ. The CDR3 sequence is 16 residues long. The DNA for the CDR3 is TGTGCCAGCAGCTTAGCAGCGGGACAGGGGCTTTACGAGCAGTACTTC. This codes for CASSLAAGQGLYEQYF.

This clone appeared a single time. CDR3 in amino acids: CASTRWGSSNEKLFF. CDR3 DNA: TGTGCCAGCACCAGATGGGGCAGTTCTAATGAAAAACTGTTTTTT. The chain employs TRBV6-1 and TRBJ1-4; TRBD1 might be the D (5 bases). Trimming took off 7 bases at V and 3 bases at J, with 15 bases between the two ends. From germline, CDR1 is MNHNS and CDR2 SASEGT. The CDR3 contains 15 residues.

This clone was recorded a few times. The genes are TRBV9 and TRBJ1-1, with a weak D call TRBD1 (5 bases). The CDR3 covers 15 residues. Trimming took 3 bases from V and 4 from J, leaving 16 bases between them. Germline V gene lookup returns CDR1 SGDLS and CDR2 YYNGEE. In DNA, the CDR3 is TGTGCCAGCAGCGCCAACGACGGCGGGGGCACTGAAGCTTTCTTT. It specifies CASSANDGGGTEAFF.

DNA for the CDR3: TGCAGCGTTGGGACAGGGCTGGATGGCTACACCTTC. It codes for CSVGTGLDGYTF. The rearrangement joins TRBV29-1 to TRBJ1-2; TRBD1 agrees at 8 bases. V was pared by 4 bases and J by 6 bases, with 4 bases of the junction left unmatched. The CDR3 has 12 residues. Per the germline V gene, CDR1 is SQVTM and CDR2 is ANQGSEA.

This clone was seen only a few times. This rearrangement joins TRBV5-6 to TRBJ1-2, with D tentatively TRBD1 (6 bases). V dropped 3 bases and J dropped 2 bases, with 11 bases sitting between them. The CDR3 covers 14 residues. CDR1 and CDR2 from the germline V gene are SGHDT and YYEEEE. In nucleotides, the CDR3 is TGTGCCAGCAGCTCCAGGACAGCGAACTATGGCTACACCTTC. Translating it yields CASSSRTANYGYTF.

This chain joins TRBV6-1 and TRBJ2-1, with 14 bases matching TRBD2. The CDR3 spans 15 residues. J was trimmed by 8 bases and V by 6 bases; bases with no gene match: 6. From germline, CDR1 is MNHNS and CDR2 SASEGT. The CDR3 here is CASSPGLAGEDEQFF. The CDR3 nucleotides read TGTGCCAGCAGCCCGGGACTAGCGGGAGAGGATGAGCAGTTCTTC.

V is TRBV2 and J is TRBJ1-5, with D unresolved. Trimming removed 2 bases at V and 5 bases at J, with 7 bases between. Germline V gene lookup returns CDR1 SNHLY and CDR2 FYNNEI. This CDR3 has 13 amino acids. CDR3 coding DNA: TGTGCCAGCAGTGAAAACAAGGATCAGCCCCAGCATTTT. This codes for CASSENKDQPQHF.